The rows below give T cell receptor beta chains drawn from one sample of a study of shared clonotypes between healthy human individuals. Method: immunoSEQ multiplex PCR; TCRdb's copy keeps in-frame clones and lacks some. The data show 950,000 to 1,100,000 clones, around three quarters seen once. Sample: memory CD4+ T cells from PBMCs. The origin of the receptors is a man aged 18-30 years in good health. Some clones in this sample may be carry-over from other donors' samples. Both conserved end residues are part of each CDR3.

V,J,CDR3
TRBV29-1,TRBJ1-5,CSVGGGSYGNQPQHF
TRBV2,TRBJ2-1,CASSYSAERGEFF
TRBV28,TRBJ1-1,CASSRTPNTEAFF
TRBV28,TRBJ1-2,CASRTGGMGQGGREGYTF
TRBV2,TRBJ2-1,CASGSGRFNEQFF
TRBV4-2,TRBJ2-7,CASSQERQVSYEQYF
TRBV5-6,TRBJ2-1,CASSLTRNEQFF
TRBV7-2,TRBJ2-7,CASSLLAGGTGPYEQYF
TRBV20-1,TRBJ2-3,CSEREADTQYF
TRBV7-2,TRBJ2-2,CASSPPGGGELFF
TRBV6-1,TRBJ1-5,CASSLGHTNQPQHF
TRBV28,TRBJ2-3,CASGTPTDTQYF
TRBV9,TRBJ2-3,CASSASGLAGTNTQYF
TRBV25-1,TRBJ1-4,CASSDPGNTTPEKLFF
TRBV6-6,TRBJ2-7,CASSYSIGSGYEQYF
TRBV29-1,TRBJ2-2,CSVGAYSNTGELFF
TRBV2,TRBJ2-5,CASGTVARETQYF
TRBV29-1,TRBJ2-1,CSVEGLAGGPRENEQFF
TRBV6-1,TRBJ2-7,CASSDETSINQQYF
TRBV11-2,TRBJ1-2,CASSQGGGGYTF
TRBV27,TRBJ2-5,CASSRFVEQETQYF
TRBV11-3,TRBJ2-2,CASSPRTFTGELFF
TRBV4-3,TRBJ1-2,CASSQDTGRNNYGYTF
TRBV7-3,TRBJ1-2,CASSLNGVGYGYTF
TRBV12-5,TRBJ2-1,CASGLVLGRSSGRTNEQFF
TRBV28,TRBJ1-1,CASSSPGRVDTEAFF
TRBV5-1,TRBJ1-1,CASSGTSNTEAFF
TRBV4-1,TRBJ1-4,CASSQGLAWTNEKLFF
TRBV6-1,TRBJ1-5,CASEVSNQPQHF
TRBV18,TRBJ1-1,CASSPGRDTEAFF
TRBV11-3,TRBJ1-1,CASSPRRDTEAFF
TRBV6-6,TRBJ2-5,CASSPRRGETQYF
TRBV27,TRBJ1-2,CASIGEGDYGYTF
TRBV4-3,TRBJ2-3,CASSQAGHGTDTQYF
TRBV6-6,TRBJ2-2,CASSYGTGDTGELFF
TRBV11-2,TRBJ2-7,CASSLVWTISTKQYF
TRBV5-5,TRBJ1-1,CASSFTNTEAFF
TRBV9,TRBJ2-1,CASSVSSGSGNEQFF
TRBV2,TRBJ1-2,CASSEGQGANYGYTF
TRBV5-4,TRBJ1-1,CASSLPDGLRIIF
TRBV30,TRBJ1-4,CAWSSYEKLFF
TRBV27,TRBJ2-7,CASIQLSPYEQYF
TRBV5-1,TRBJ2-7,CASSLGGPAGEQYF
TRBV18,TRBJ1-5,CASSPGVNQPQHF
TRBV7-2,TRBJ2-3,CASSLGVTDTQYF
TRBV28,TRBJ1-6,CASRRQGGVNSPLHF
TRBV4-2,TRBJ2-1,CASSQGSASGRGTTYNEQFF
TRBV2,TRBJ2-5,CASLATTGTKETQYF
TRBV25-1,TRBJ2-7,CASSPLAGGRSYEQYF
TRBV27,TRBJ2-7,CASSLSLAGGTYEQYF